The present entry profiles one T cell receptor (beta chain) with its context. What it binds is unknown. This sample was included in a study of T cells in localized non-small cell lung cancer. Study-level results: Prolonged overall survival went with higher T cell density in the blood. Uninvolved adjacent lung showed peak T cell clonality, exceeding tumor.

The ends were cut back, 0 bases at V and 8 bases at J, with 10 bases in the middle. Germline V gene lookup returns CDR1 SEHNR and CDR2 FQNEAQ (reference sequence). The CDR3 runs to 13 residues. Only in-frame clones appear in the TCRdb table, and some are missing; sequencing was by immunoSEQ multiplex PCR. The sample shows some 37,000 clones, over 70% of them seen only once. This chain uses TRBV7-9 with TRBJ1-2; D may be TRBD1 (5 bases). This clonotype was obtained from a woman aged 40 to 75 with stage I lung adenocarcinoma. Here the sequenced sample was peripheral blood, taken before any cancer treatment. DNA of the CDR3: TGTGCCAGCAGCTTAGCGGGACCGCGGGGCTACACCTTC. As protein: CASSLAGPRGYTF.